These 23 T cell receptor beta chains were all obtained from the same sample, sequenced in a study of T cell responses to AZD1222 COVID-19 vaccine. Clones were read by immunoSEQ multiplex PCR, and TCRdb kept only the in-frame ones, dropping some. This sample has around 140,000 clones, with around 92% found just once. Here the sequenced sample was peripheral blood, taken 28 days after the second AZD1222 dose. The receptor set was obtained from an adult who received the AZD1222 COVID-19 vaccine.

V and J are TRBV10-3 and TRBJ1-2; D may be TRBD1 (5 bases). The ends were cut back, 3 bases at V and 8 bases at J, with 22 bases in the middle. Germline CDR1 and CDR2: ENHRY and SYGVKD. The CDR3 runs 16 residues. The CDR3 region has the DNA TGTGCCATCAGTGAACTAACACGAGAGGGGAGGAACGGCTACACCTTC. Translation gives CAISELTREGRNGYTF.

The chain combines TRBV6-5 with TRBJ1-6, with 7 positions matching TRBD1. The CDR3 runs 14 residues. Unmatched junction bases numbered 3, after V lost 4 bases and J lost 6 bases. Germline V lookup: CDR1 MNHEY, CDR2 SVGAGI. CDR3 loop: CASSSGTANSPLHF. Written as DNA, the CDR3 is TGTGCCAGCAGTTCCGGGACAGCTAATTCACCCCTCCACTTT.

This rearrangement joins TRBV19 to TRBJ1-5, with a tentative D call TRBD1 (6 bases). This CDR3 has 16 amino acids. The V gene lost 5 bases and the J gene lost 0 bases, with 14 bases spanning the gap. Germline V gene sequence: CDR1 LNHDA, CDR2 SQIVND (reference sequence). This chain's CDR3 is CASSPWTVPSNQPQHF. CDR3 nucleotide sequence: TGTGCCAGTAGTCCCTGGACAGTTCCTAGCAATCAGCCCCAGCATTTT.

The CDR3 DNA is TGTGCCAGCAGCCCCGGGAGGGCCACCGGGGAGCTGTTTTTT. This translates into CASSPGRATGELFF. V and J are TRBV7-2 and TRBJ2-2; 8 nucleotides align to TRBD2. This CDR3 is built from 14 residues. Germline CDR1 is SGHTA and CDR2 is FQGNSA. The V segment lost 5 bases and the J segment 4 bases; nucleotides outside the gene matches: 3.

The rearrangement links TRBV29-1 to TRBJ2-7, with D perhaps TRBD1 or TRBD2 (5 bases each). V lost 5 bases, J lost 2 bases, and 16 bases lay in between. Per germline, CDR1 SQVTM and CDR2 ANQGSEA. CDR3 length equals 14 residues. CDR3 sequence reads: CSVRRDGRTYEQYF. CDR3 DNA sequence: TGCAGCGTTCGCCGGGACGGAAGAACCTACGAGCAGTACTTC.

The V gene is TRBV2, the J gene TRBJ1-6; 9 bases line up with TRBD1. V gave up 8 bases and J gave up 6 bases; unmatched junction bases: 11. Germline V CDR1 and CDR2: SNHLY, FYNNEI. This CDR3 is 16 amino acids long. The CDR3, as DNA: TGTGCCAGCGTTGGGGACAGGGACATCGGTAATTCACCCCTCCACTTT. Translated: CASVGDRDIGNSPLHF.

The V call is TRBV7-8, the J call TRBJ2-3, with 8 nucleotides matching TRBD2. The J segment lost 0 bases and the V segment lost 5 bases, leaving 10 bases of the junction unmatched. The germline gives CDR1 SGHVS, CDR2 FQNEAQ. The CDR3 consists of 17 residues. DNA for the CDR3: TGTGCCAGCAGCCGGCTGATTAGCGGGAAGAGCACAGATACGCAGTATTTT. This encodes CASSRLISGKSTDTQYF.

CDR3 in amino acids: CASSFWGEKLFF. CDR3 in DNA: TGTGCCAGCAGTTTCTGGGGTGAAAAACTGTTTTTT. The gene calls are TRBV12-3 or TRBV12-4 and TRBJ1-4; the D is unclear. The V and J ends lost 3 bases and 7 bases respectively, with 6 bases between them. The CDR3 is made up of 12 amino acids.

The chain is built from TRBV6-5 and TRBJ1-1, with 9 nucleotides matching TRBD1. The CDR3 is 15 amino acids. CDR1 and CDR2 (germline): MNHEY, SVGAGI. V was clipped by 6 bases and J by 0 bases; unmatched bases: 5. The CDR3, as DNA: TGTGCCAGCAGGAGAGACAGGGGGATGAACACTGAAGCTTTCTTT. Translation gives CASRRDRGMNTEAFF.

The rearrangement joins TRBV28 to TRBJ2-4, with 7 bases that match TRBD1. The CDR3 length is 18 residues. Germline CDR1 and CDR2: MDHEN and SYDVKM. Unmatched junction bases numbered 11, after V lost 3 bases and J lost 0 bases. The CDR3 here is CASSLTGRRLLAKNIQYF. In DNA form, the CDR3 reads TGTGCCAGCAGTTTGACAGGGCGGAGGCTCTTAGCCAAAAACATTCAGTACTTC.

This chain links TRBV5-5 with TRBJ2-3; the D is unclear. V lost 3 bases and J 9 bases, leaving 14 bases between the germline ends. Germline CDR1 reads SGHKS; CDR2 reads YYEKEE (reference sequence). This CDR3 region has 13 residues. The CDR3 nucleotides read TGTGCCAGCAGCTCGGAAGCTGGTGGGACGCAGTATTTT. Its protein product is CASSSEAGGTQYF.

The chain carries TRBV7-9 and TRBJ2-2; tentative D call: TRBD2 (5 bases). Per the germline V gene, CDR1 is SEHNR and CDR2 is FQNEAQ (reference sequence). V was cut by 6 bases and J by 0 bases, with 14 bases left in between. This CDR3 has 16 amino acids. In nucleotides, the CDR3 is TGTGCCAGCAGAAGCTTGGGGAGATCGAACACCGGGGAGCTGTTTTTT. Encoded protein: CASRSLGRSNTGELFF.

This clone was seen more than once but under ten times. This chain connects TRBV28 to TRBJ2-1; TRBD2 agrees at 9 bases. Germline CDR1 is MDHEN and CDR2 is SYDVKM. V dropped 5 bases and J dropped 3; count of bases not matched to a gene: 8. This CDR3 has 16 residues. The CDR3 region has the DNA TGTGCCAGCAGTGCTTACATAGCGGGGGACTACAATGAGCAGTTCTTC. This sequence encodes CASSAYIAGDYNEQFF.

The chain carries TRBV3-1 (or the pseudogene TRBV3-2) and TRBJ2-7; D may match TRBD1 or TRBD2 (7 bases each). Trimming shortened V by 1 base and J by 6 bases, and 13 bases separated the two germline ends. CDR3 length: 14 residues. Germline V gene sequence: CDR1 LGHDT, CDR2 YNNKEL (reference sequence). CDR3 in amino acids: CASSQASRGGEQYF. The DNA for the CDR3 is TGTGCCAGCAGCCAAGCATCCAGGGGGGGCGAGCAGTACTTC.

This chain uses TRBV28 with TRBJ2-7; the match to TRBD1 covers 10 bases. Germline V gives CDR1 MDHEN, CDR2 SYDVKM. Unmatched junction bases numbered 10, after V lost 4 bases and J lost 4 bases. The CDR3 runs to 16 residues. The DNA for the CDR3 is TGTGCCAGCAGTTCACGACGGACAGGGGGAGTTTACGAGCAGTACTTC. Protein sequence: CASSSRRTGGVYEQYF.

The rearrangement joins TRBV19 to TRBJ1-2; TRBD1 agrees at 12 bases. The CDR3 consists of 15 residues. CDR1 is LNHDA, CDR2 SQIVND, per germline (reference sequence). Trimming cost V 4 bases and J 8 bases; bases outside gene matches: 8. The CDR3 reads CASSKPWDRGRGYTF. DNA for the CDR3: TGTGCCAGTAGTAAACCCTGGGACAGGGGGCGAGGCTACACCTTC.

V and J are TRBV28 and TRBJ1-4, with D unresolved. The V end was cut by 7 bases, the J end by 8 bases, with 20 bases between. The CDR3 totals 15 residues. Germline V lookup: CDR1 MDHEN, CDR2 SYDVKM. In nucleotides, the CDR3 is TGTGCCAGCACACCTCCCGGCCCCCTAAGGGAAAAACTGTTTTTT. Encoded protein: CASTPPGPLREKLFF.

The chain couples TRBV3-1 (or the pseudogene TRBV3-2) to TRBJ2-7; TRBD2 matches 7 bases. The junction had 10 bases not matched to a gene; V was cut back by 5 bases and J by 6 bases. Germline CDR1 and CDR2: LGHDT and YNNKEL (reference sequence). The CDR3 contains 14 residues. The CDR3 coding sequence is TGTGCCAGCAGCTGGGCGGGAGAAATTGCCGAGCAGTACTTC. This translates into CASSWAGEIAEQYF.

V gene TRBV7-2 combines with J gene TRBJ1-4; 10 bases map to TRBD1. Losses at the gene ends were 5 bases for V and 4 bases for J; bases not matched to a gene: 10. The CDR3 covers 17 residues. CDR1 and CDR2 from the germline V gene are SGHTA and FQGNSA. This CDR3 reads CASSPRQGAGDNEKLFF. The CDR3 DNA reads TGTGCCAGCAGCCCTAGACAGGGGGCAGGGGATAATGAAAAACTGTTTTTT.

The gene calls are TRBV5-1 and TRBJ2-5, with D perhaps matching TRBD1 (6 bases). Trimming shortened V by 4 bases and J by 3 bases, and 10 bases separated the two germline ends. The CDR3 contains 13 residues. Looked up from germline, CDR1 is SGHRS and CDR2 is YFSETQ. The CDR3 bases are TGCGCCAGCAGCCTCCGGGACAAAGAGACCCAGTACTTC. Translating gives CASSLRDKETQYF.

This rearrangement joins TRBV7-9 to TRBJ1-1; weak D call: TRBD1 (6 bases). The germline V gene encodes CDR1 SEHNR and CDR2 FQNEAQ (reference sequence). There are 14 residues in the CDR3. V shed 2 bases and J shed 0 bases, with 7 bases lying between them. DNA for the CDR3: TGTGCCAGCAGCTTAACAGGGATGAACACTGAAGCTTTCTTT. It yields the protein CASSLTGMNTEAFF.

The chain carries TRBV27 and TRBJ2-1; TRBD2 matches at 12 bases. This CDR3 has 17 residues. Germline loops: CDR1 MNHEY, CDR2 SMNVEV (reference sequence). After removal of 3 bases from V and 7 bases from J, the junction contained 10 bases not matched to a gene. CDR3 sequence (DNA): TGTGCCAGCAGTTTGAAACCCCTGACTAGCGGGAGAAATGAGCAGTTCTTC. Protein sequence: CASSLKPLTSGRNEQFF.

The rearrangement joins TRBV29-1 to TRBJ2-7; 8 bases match TRBD1. Germline trimming cut 5 bases from V and 3 bases from J; bases unmatched to any gene: 12. CDR1 and CDR2 (germline): SQVTM, ANQGSEA. CDR3 length: 15 residues. Here the CDR3 DNA reads TGCAGCGTTTCAGAGAAGGGGACAGGACGCTACGAGCAGTACTTC. Encoded protein: CSVSEKGTGRYEQYF.